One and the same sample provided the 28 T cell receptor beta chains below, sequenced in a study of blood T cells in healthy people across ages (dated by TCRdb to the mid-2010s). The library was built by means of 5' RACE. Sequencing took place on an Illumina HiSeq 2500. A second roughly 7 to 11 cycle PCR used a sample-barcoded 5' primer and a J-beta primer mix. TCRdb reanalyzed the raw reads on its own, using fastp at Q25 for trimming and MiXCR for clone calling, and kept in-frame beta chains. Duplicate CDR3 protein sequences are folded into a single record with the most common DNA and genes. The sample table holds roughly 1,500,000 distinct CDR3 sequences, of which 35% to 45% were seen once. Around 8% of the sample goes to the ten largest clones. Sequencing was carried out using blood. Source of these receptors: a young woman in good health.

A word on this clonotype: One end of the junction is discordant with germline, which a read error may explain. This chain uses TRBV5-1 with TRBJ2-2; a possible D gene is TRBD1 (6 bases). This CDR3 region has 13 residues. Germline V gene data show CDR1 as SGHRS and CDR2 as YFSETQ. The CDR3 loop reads CASTGANAGELFF. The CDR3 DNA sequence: TGCGCCAGCACAGGGGCGAACGCCGGGGAGCTGTTTTTT. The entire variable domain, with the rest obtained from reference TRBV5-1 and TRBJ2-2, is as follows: KAGVTQTPRYLIKTRGQQVTLSCSPISGHRSVSWYQQTPGQGLQFLFEYFSETQRNKGNFPGRFSGRQFSNSRSEMNVSTLELGDSALYLCASTGANAGELFFGEGSRLTVL.

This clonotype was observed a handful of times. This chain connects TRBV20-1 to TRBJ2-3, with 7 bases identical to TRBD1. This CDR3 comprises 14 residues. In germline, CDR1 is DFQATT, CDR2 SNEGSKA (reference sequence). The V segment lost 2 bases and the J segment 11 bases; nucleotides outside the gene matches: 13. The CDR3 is CSARRTARDSLQYF. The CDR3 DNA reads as TGCAGTGCTAGACGAACAGCCCGGGACAGCCTGCAGTATTTT.

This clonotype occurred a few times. The CDR3, as DNA: TGTGCCAGCAGTCAGGGACTAGCCCCGCGGGAGACCCAGTACTTC. Protein product: CASSQGLAPRETQYF. The chain links TRBV27 to TRBJ2-5, with 9 bases aligning to TRBD2. The CDR3 is made up of 15 amino acids. In germline, CDR1 is MNHEY, CDR2 SMNVEV (reference sequence). J was trimmed by 5 bases and V by 5 bases; bases with no gene match: 9.

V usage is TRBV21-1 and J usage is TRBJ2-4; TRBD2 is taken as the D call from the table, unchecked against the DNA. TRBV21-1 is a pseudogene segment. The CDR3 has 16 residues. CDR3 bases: TGTGCCAGCAGCAAAGGGGTAGACCCGCTTCGAAACATTCAGTACTTC. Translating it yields CASSKGVDPLRNIQYF.

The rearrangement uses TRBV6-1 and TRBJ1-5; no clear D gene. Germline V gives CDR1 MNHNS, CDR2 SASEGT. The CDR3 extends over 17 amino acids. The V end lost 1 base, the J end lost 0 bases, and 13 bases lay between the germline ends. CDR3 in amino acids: CASSEGAPVYSNQPQHF. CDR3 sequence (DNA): TGTGCCAGCAGTGAAGGAGCCCCAGTCTATAGCAATCAGCCCCAGCATTTT.

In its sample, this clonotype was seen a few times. CDR3 coding DNA: TGCACCATTAGCGGGGGGGCCACCGATACGCAGTATTTT. This translates into CTISGGATDTQYF. This chain uses TRBV20-1 with TRBJ2-3; TRBD2 matches 11 bases. Germline V lookup: CDR1 DFQATT, CDR2 SNEGSKA (reference sequence). The CDR3 loop spans 13 amino acids.

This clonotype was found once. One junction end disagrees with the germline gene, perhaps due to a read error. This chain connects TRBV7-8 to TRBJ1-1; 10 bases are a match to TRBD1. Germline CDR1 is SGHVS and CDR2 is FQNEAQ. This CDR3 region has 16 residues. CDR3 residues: CASNTGQGGMNAEAFF. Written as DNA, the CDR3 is TGTGCCAGCAACACAGGACAGGGGGGGATGAACGCTGAAGCTTTCTTT.

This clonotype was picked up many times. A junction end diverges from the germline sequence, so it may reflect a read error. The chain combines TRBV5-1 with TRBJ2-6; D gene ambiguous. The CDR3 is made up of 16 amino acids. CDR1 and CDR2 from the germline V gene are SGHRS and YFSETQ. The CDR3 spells CASSLGQYSGANVLTF. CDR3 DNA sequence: TGCGCCAGCAGCTTGGGGCAGTACTCTGGAGCCAACGTCCTGACTTTC.

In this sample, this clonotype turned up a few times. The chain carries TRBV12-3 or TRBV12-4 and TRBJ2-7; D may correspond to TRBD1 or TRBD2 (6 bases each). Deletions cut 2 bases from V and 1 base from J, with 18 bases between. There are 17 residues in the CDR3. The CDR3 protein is CASSLRAGTLASYEQYF. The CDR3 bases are TGTGCCAGCAGTTTAAGGGCGGGGACACTAGCTTCCTACGAGCAGTACTTC.

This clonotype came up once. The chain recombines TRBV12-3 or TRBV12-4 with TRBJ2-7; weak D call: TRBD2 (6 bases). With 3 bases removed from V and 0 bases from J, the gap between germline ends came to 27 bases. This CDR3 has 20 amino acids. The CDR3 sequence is CASSLGTGRVYGAVSYEQYF. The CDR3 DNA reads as TGTGCCAGCAGTTTGGGAACCGGGAGAGTTTATGGGGCCGTCTCCTACGAGCAGTACTTC.

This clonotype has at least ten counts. The CDR3: CASSLAPGQGNQETQYF. For the CDR3, the DNA is TGTGCCAGCAGCTTAGCTCCGGGACAGGGGAATCAAGAGACCCAGTACTTC. The V and J genes are TRBV11-2 and TRBJ2-5; 10 nucleotides align to TRBD1. Germline CDR1 and CDR2: SGHAT and FQNNGV. V gave up 1 base and J gave up 2 bases; unmatched junction bases: 7. The CDR3 sequence is 17 residues long.

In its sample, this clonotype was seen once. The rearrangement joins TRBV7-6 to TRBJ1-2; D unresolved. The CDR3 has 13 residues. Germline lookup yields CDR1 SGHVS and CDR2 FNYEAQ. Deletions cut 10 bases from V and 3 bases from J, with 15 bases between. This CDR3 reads CATKPPAHYGYTF. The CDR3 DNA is TGTGCCACCAAGCCCCCGGCCCACTATGGCTACACCTTC. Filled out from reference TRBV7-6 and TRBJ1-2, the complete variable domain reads GAGVSQSPRYKVTKRGQDVALRCDPISGHVSLYWYRQALGQGPEFLTYFNYEAQQDKSGLPNDRFSAERPEGSISTLTIQRTEQRDSAMYRCATKPPAHYGYTFGSGTRLTVV.

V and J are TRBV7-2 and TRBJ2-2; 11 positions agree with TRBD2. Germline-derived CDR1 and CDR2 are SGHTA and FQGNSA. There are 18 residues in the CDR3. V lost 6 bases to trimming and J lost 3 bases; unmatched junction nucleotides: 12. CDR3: CASRSDWGTSGYTGELFF. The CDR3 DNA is TGTGCCAGCAGGAGTGACTGGGGGACTAGCGGATACACCGGGGAGCTGTTTTTT.

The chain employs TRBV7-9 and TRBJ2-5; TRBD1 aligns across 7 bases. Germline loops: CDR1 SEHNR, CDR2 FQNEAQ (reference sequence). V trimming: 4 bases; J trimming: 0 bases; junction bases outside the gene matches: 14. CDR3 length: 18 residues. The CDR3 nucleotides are TGTGCCAGCAGCTCGCCCACAAGACAGGGATGGCACCAAGAGACCCAGTACTTC. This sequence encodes CASSSPTRQGWHQETQYF.

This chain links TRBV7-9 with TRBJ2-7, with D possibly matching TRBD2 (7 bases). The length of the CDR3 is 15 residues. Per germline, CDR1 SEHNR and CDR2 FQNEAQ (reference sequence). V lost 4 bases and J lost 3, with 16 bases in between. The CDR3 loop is CASSSSGGFYYEQYF. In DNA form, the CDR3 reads TGTGCCAGCAGCTCTTCGGGGGGCTTCTACTACGAGCAGTACTTC.

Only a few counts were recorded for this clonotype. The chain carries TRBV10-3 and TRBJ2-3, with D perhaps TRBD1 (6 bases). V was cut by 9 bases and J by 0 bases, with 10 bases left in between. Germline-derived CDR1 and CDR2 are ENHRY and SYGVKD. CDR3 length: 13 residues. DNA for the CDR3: TGTGCCATACAGGGTAGTAGCACAGATACGCAGTATTTT. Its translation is CAIQGSSTDTQYF.

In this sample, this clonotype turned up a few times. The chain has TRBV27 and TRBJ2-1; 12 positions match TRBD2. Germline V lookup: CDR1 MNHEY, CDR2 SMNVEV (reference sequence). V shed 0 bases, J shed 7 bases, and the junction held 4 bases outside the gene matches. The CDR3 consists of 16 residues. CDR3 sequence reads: CASSLSGLAGLNEQFF. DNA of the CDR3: TGTGCCAGCAGTTTATCCGGACTAGCGGGGCTGAATGAGCAGTTCTTC.

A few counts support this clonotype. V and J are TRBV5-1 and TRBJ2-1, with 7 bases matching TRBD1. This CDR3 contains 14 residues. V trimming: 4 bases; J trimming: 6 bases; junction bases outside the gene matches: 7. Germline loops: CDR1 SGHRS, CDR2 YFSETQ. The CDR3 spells CASSVDRLSNEQFF. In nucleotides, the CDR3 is TGCGCCAGCAGCGTGGACAGGCTCAGCAATGAGCAGTTCTTC.

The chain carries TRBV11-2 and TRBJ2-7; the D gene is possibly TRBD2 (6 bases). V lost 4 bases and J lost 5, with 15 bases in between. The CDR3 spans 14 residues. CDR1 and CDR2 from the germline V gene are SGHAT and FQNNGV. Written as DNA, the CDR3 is TGTGCCAGCAGCTCCCCGTCGGGGGTCCACGAGCAGTACTTC. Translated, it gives CASSSPSGVHEQYF.

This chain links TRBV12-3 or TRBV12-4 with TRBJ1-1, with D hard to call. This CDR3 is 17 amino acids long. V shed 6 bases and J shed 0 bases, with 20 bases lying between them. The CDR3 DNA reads TGTGCCAGCAGCCTCCCGGAGGAGGGCGACATGAACACTGAAGCTTTCTTT. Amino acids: CASSLPEEGDMNTEAFF.

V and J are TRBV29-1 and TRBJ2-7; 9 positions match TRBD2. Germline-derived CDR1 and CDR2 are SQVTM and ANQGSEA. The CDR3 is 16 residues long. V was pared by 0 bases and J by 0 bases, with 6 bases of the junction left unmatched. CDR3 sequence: CSVEDQSGRSSYEQYF. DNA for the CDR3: TGCAGCGTTGAAGATCAGAGCGGGAGGAGCTCCTACGAGCAGTACTTC.

The CDR3: CASSQPDADETQYF. The CDR3 region has the DNA TGCGCCAGCAGCCAACCCGACGCGGATGAGACCCAGTACTTC. The chain has TRBV4-1 and TRBJ2-5; D is ambiguous. V was shortened by 2 bases and J by 5 bases, with 12 bases between the two germline ends. Germline assignment: CDR1 MGHRA and CDR2 YSYEKL. The CDR3 consists of 14 residues.

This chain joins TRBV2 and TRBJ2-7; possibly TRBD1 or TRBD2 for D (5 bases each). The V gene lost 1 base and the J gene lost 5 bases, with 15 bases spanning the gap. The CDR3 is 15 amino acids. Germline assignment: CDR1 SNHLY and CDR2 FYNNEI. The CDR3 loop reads CASSEGGTLWDEQYF. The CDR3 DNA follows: TGTGCCAGCAGTGAAGGGGGGACCCTCTGGGACGAGCAGTACTTC.

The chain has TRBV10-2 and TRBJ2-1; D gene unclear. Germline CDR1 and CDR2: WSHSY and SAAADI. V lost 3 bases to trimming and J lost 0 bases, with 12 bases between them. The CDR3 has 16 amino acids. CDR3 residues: CASSEPSLSSYNEQFF. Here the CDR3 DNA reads TGCGCCAGCAGTGAACCCTCCTTAAGCTCCTACAATGAGCAGTTCTTC.

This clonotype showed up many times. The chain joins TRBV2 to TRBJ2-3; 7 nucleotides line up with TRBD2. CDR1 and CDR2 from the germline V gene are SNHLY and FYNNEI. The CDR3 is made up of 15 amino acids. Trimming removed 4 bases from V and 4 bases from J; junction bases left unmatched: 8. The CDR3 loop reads CASSGGRGKADTQYF. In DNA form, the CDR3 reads TGTGCCAGCAGTGGCGGGAGAGGGAAGGCAGATACGCAGTATTTT.

For the CDR3, the DNA is TGTGCCATCATGGGGGAGGTGGGAGGCAGCAATGAGCAGTACTTC. As protein: CAIMGEVGGSNEQYF. The V and J genes are TRBV10-3 and TRBJ2-5; D is perhaps TRBD2 (6 bases). The CDR3 is made up of 15 amino acids. CDR1 is ENHRY, CDR2 SYGVKD, per germline. V lost 7 bases to trimming and J lost 11 bases, with 26 bases between them.

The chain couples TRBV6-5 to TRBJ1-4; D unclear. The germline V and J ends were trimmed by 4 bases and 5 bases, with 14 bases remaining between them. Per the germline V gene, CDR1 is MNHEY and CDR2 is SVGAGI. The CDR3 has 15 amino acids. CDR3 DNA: TGTGCCAGCAGTTCAGCGAGCAAGGACAATGAAAAACTGTTTTTT. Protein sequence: CASSSASKDNEKLFF.

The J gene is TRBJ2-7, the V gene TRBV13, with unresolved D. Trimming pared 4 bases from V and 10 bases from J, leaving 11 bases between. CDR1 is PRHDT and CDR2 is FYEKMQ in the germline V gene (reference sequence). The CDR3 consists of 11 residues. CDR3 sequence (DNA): TGTGCCAGCAGCTCGGTAAGGAGACAGTACTTC. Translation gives CASSSVRRQYF.